These T cell receptor beta chains were read from a single sample in a study of blood T cell repertoires in COVID-19. TCRdb's copy holds only in-frame clones and misses some; the assay was immunoSEQ multiplex PCR. Here the sample spans fewer than 100,000 clones, around 79% being singletons. Sequencing input: peripheral blood. Receptors were obtained from a human donor in a cohort sampled during active COVID-19. Each CDR3 is given with its conserved first and last residue. The order of the fields is V gene, J gene, D gene, CDR3 length, clone size, CDR3 protein, CDR3 DNA. D genes are given only for firm matches. Part of the rows lack a size; the others show once, few, many or a class for expanded clones.

>TRBV9|TRBJ2-2|TRBD2|16|once
CASSVAGEGDTGELFF
TGTGCCAGCAGCGTAGCGGGGGAGGGAGATACCGGGGAGCTGTTTTTT
>TRBV6-5|TRBJ2-7|.|12|.
CASSYSYGRQYF
TGTGCCAGCAGTTACTCGTACGGGAGGCAGTACTTC
>TRBV5-1|TRBJ1-5|TRBD1|19|.
CASSLALGQGLKGNQPQHF
TGCGCCAGCAGCTTGGCTTTGGGACAGGGGTTGAAGGGCAATCAGCCCCAGCATTTT
>TRBV7-9|TRBJ2-7|.|14|.
CASSAGSNFYEQYF
TGTGCCAGCAGCGCGGGCTCTAATTTCTACGAGCAGTACTTC
>TRBV20-1|TRBJ2-3|TRBD1|20|.
CSASWSSGQGTGQGPDTQYF
TGCAGTGCTAGTTGGTCGTCGGGACAGGGGACTGGGCAGGGCCCAGATACGCAGTATTTT
>TRBV18|TRBJ2-2|TRBD2|16|.
CASSPLTSGNPGELFF
TGTGCCAGCTCACCACTGACTAGCGGGAACCCCGGGGAGCTGTTTTTT
>TRBV18|TRBJ2-3|TRBD2|15|once
CASSPPAGGTDTQYF
TGTGCCAGCTCACCCCCCGCGGGGGGCACAGATACGCAGTATTTT
>TRBV15|TRBJ2-1|.|17|few
CATSRESPGHVYNEQFF
TGTGCCACCAGCAGAGAATCCCCGGGACACGTCTACAATGAGCAGTTCTTC
>TRBV7-9|TRBJ1-2|.|14|.
CASSLETASGGYTF
TGTGCCAGCAGCTTAGAAACAGCTTCTGGGGGCTACACCTTC
>TRBV2|TRBJ1-2|.|13|.
CASSQDGNYGYTF
TGTGCCAGCAGTCAAGACGGGAACTATGGCTACACCTTC
>TRBV4-3|TRBJ2-7|.|14|.
CASSQRSLGGEQYF
TGCGCCAGCAGCCAAAGAAGCTTGGGGGGAGAGCAGTACTTC
>TRBV5-4|TRBJ2-7|.|14|.
CASRTGIEAYEQYF
TGTGCCAGCAGGACCGGGATAGAAGCCTACGAGCAGTACTTC
>TRBV9|TRBJ2-7|TRBD2|15|.
CASSDRLAGTYEQYF
TGTGCCAGCAGTGATCGACTAGCGGGGACCTACGAGCAGTACTTC
>TRBV4-3|TRBJ1-2|.|13|.
CASSQDGPEGYTF
TGCGCCAGCAGCCAAGATGGCCCCGAAGGCTACACCTTC
>TRBV2|TRBJ1-5|.|13|.
CASSVWANQPQHF
TGTGCCAGCAGTGTATGGGCGAATCAGCCCCAGCATTTT
>TRBV3-1/TRBV3-2|TRBJ2-7|TRBD2|14|.
CASSGSGGLTRQYF
TGTGCCAGCAGTGGGAGCGGGGGTCTTACGAGGCAGTACTTC
>TRBV7-3|TRBJ1-1|.|13|.
CASSSSMNTEAFF
TGTGCCAGCAGCTCCAGTATGAACACTGAAGCTTTCTTT
>TRBV10-3|TRBJ2-3|TRBD2|14|few
CAISAEGGADTQYF
TGTGCCATCAGTGCTGAGGGAGGGGCAGATACGCAGTATTTT
>TRBV7-7|TRBJ2-1|TRBD2|15|.
CASSLVGGAYNEQFF
TGTGCTAGCAGCTTAGTTGGGGGGGCCTACAATGAGCAGTTCTTC
>TRBV6-2/TRBV6-3|TRBJ2-5|.|15|.
CASSYGTQSQETQYF
TGTGCCAGCAGTTACGGTACGCAGTCCCAAGAGACCCAGTACTTC
>TRBV5-1|TRBJ2-7|.|14|.
CASRPLSGSREQYF
TGCGCCAGCAGACCCTTGTCGGGTTCTCGGGAGCAGTACTTC
>TRBV27|TRBJ2-7|.|15|.
CASSLMGQGPYEQYF
TGTGCCAGCAGTTTAATGGGGCAGGGGCCCTACGAGCAGTACTTC
>TRBV7-2|TRBJ1-6|TRBD1|14|.
CASSSWDSYSPLHF
TGTGCCAGCAGCTCGTGGGACAGCTATTCACCCCTCCACTTT
>TRBV3-1/TRBV3-2|TRBJ2-7|.|13|.
CASSQGPSYEQYF
TGTGCCAGCAGCCAGGGGCCCTCCTACGAGCAGTACTTC
>TRBV6-1|TRBJ1-1|.|14|once
CASSEVWGGTEAFF
TGTGCCAGCAGTGAAGTTTGGGGAGGAACTGAAGCTTTCTTT
>TRBV7-9|TRBJ1-2|TRBD1|15|.
CASSLGTGGGYGYTF
TGTGCCAGCAGCTTGGGAACAGGGGGCGGCTATGGCTACACCTTC
>TRBV19|TRBJ2-7|.|14|.
CASSNTEGSYEQYF
TGTGCCAGTAGTAACACGGAGGGCTCCTACGAGCAGTACTTC
>TRBV6-5|TRBJ2-7|TRBD1|15|.
CASSYGAGGYYEQYF
TGTGCCAGCAGTTACGGGGCAGGGGGCTACTACGAGCAGTACTTC
>TRBV6-2/TRBV6-3|TRBJ1-6|TRBD1|14|.
CASSTRGYNSPLHF
TGTGCCAGCAGCACCAGGGGGTATAATTCACCCCTCCACTTT
>TRBV18|TRBJ2-1|TRBD2|17|.
CASSPPRVAGSYNEQFF
TGTGCCAGCTCACCACCGAGGGTAGCGGGGAGCTACAATGAGCAGTTCTTC
>TRBV6-5|TRBJ2-1|TRBD2|15|.
CASSYSGGPYNEQFF
TGTGCCAGCAGTTACAGCGGGGGACCCTACAATGAGCAGTTCTTC
>TRBV19|TRBJ2-2|TRBD2|18|.
CASSMSRTSGVNTGELFF
TGTGCCAGTAGTATGTCCCGAACTAGCGGGGTGAACACCGGGGAGCTGTTTTTT
>TRBV18|TRBJ2-3|TRBD2|15|.
CASSLGAGEADTQYF
TGTGCCAGCTCCCTTGGAGCGGGAGAGGCAGATACGCAGTATTTT
>TRBV10-3|TRBJ2-1|TRBD1|15|once
CAIRDRGESYNEQFF
TGTGCCATCCGGGACAGGGGAGAGTCCTACAATGAGCAGTTCTTC
>TRBV3-1/TRBV3-2|TRBJ2-5|.|13|.
CASSLNLGETQYF
TGTGCCAGCAGCCTTAACCTCGGGGAGACCCAGTACTTC
>TRBV7-9|TRBJ1-1|.|12|few
CASSLDGTYPFF
TGTGCCAGCAGCTTAGACGGGACATACCCTTTCTTT
>TRBV12-3/TRBV12-4|TRBJ1-4|.|12|.
CASSLGEEKLFF
TGTGCCAGCAGCTTAGGGGAGGAAAAACTGTTTTTT
>TRBV11-3|TRBJ2-5|.|13|.
CASSFGAGETQYF
TGTGCCAGCAGCTTCGGAGCGGGAGAGACCCAGTACTTC
>TRBV3-1/TRBV3-2|TRBJ2-7|.|13|once
CASSLSTSYEQYF
TGTGCCAGCAGCCTTAGTACGTCCTACGAGCAGTACTTC
>TRBV19|TRBJ2-1|TRBD2|16|.
CASSASLAGSYNEQFF
TGTGCCAGTAGTGCGTCACTAGCGGGCTCCTACAATGAGCAGTTCTTC
>TRBV19|TRBJ1-2|TRBD1|15|.
CASSIRTGTGYGYTF
TGTGCCAGTAGTATCCGGACAGGGACGGGCTATGGCTACACCTTC
>TRBV5-5|TRBJ2-3|.|14|.
CASTQGTNTDTQYF
TGTGCCAGCACCCAGGGGACGAACACAGATACGCAGTATTTT
>TRBV5-5|TRBJ2-7|.|14|.
CASSFISGSYEQYF
TGTGCCAGCAGCTTTATCTCAGGCTCCTACGAGCAGTACTTC
>TRBV19|TRBJ1-1|.|13|.
CASSRQSYTEAFF
TGTGCCAGTAGTAGACAGTCTTACACTGAAGCTTTCTTT
>TRBV5-1|TRBJ2-5|.|14|once
CASSSGQPQETQYF
TGCGCCAGCAGCTCCGGACAGCCCCAAGAGACCCAGTACTTC
>TRBV18|TRBJ2-1|.|14|.
CASAADYTYNEQFF
TGTGCCAGTGCCGCGGACTACACCTACAATGAGCAGTTCTTC
>TRBV19|TRBJ1-6|.|14|few
CASSRQTSNSPLHF
TGTGCCAGTAGTAGACAGACTTCTAATTCACCCCTCCACTTT
>TRBV5-1|TRBJ1-6|.|14|once
CASSLQHNNSPLHF
TGCGCCAGCAGCTTACAACACAATAATTCACCCCTCCACTTT
>TRBV23-1|TRBJ1-6|.|15|.
CASSQWGPHNSPLHF
TGCGCCAGCAGTCAATGGGGGCCCCATAATTCACCCCTCCACTTT
>TRBV4-2|TRBJ2-4|TRBD2|17|.
CASSQGGGTSGSNIQYF
TGTGCCAGCAGCCAAGGAGGGGGGACTAGCGGGAGTAACATTCAGTACTTC
>TRBV28|TRBJ2-2|TRBD2|18|.
CASRRGPAGGLGTGELFF
TGTGCCAGCAGGAGGGGTCCAGCGGGAGGGTTGGGCACCGGGGAGCTGTTTTTT
>TRBV7-2|TRBJ2-3|.|14|.
CASSNEGVAGTQYF
TGTGCCAGCAGCAACGAGGGTGTAGCAGGTACGCAGTATTTT
>TRBV11-2|TRBJ2-1|TRBD1|14|.
CASTRDRVYNEQFF
TGTGCCAGCACCCGGGACAGGGTATACAATGAGCAGTTCTTC
>TRBV7-2|TRBJ1-4|TRBD1|15|.
CASSASGQAYEKLFF
TGTGCCAGCAGCGCCTCGGGACAGGCGTATGAAAAACTGTTTTTT